This TCR beta chain originates from a study of blood T cell repertoires in COVID-19. Background on the study: Sites in the United States, Italy and Spain provided acute and convalescent COVID-19 samples. T cells, B-cell-depleted T cells, or PBMCs provided the cDNA or gDNA that served as material.

Repertoires were generated with immunoSEQ multiplex PCR, while TCRdb's copy carries only in-frame clones and drops some. The table includes roughly 360,000 clones, more than 75% detected once. CDR3 length equals 14 residues. CDR1 and CDR2 (germline): LNHDA, SQIVND (reference sequence). The V and J ends lost 9 bases and 2 bases, in that order; junction bases with no gene match: 8. The study recruited people aged about 18 to 90 years across around 23 US areas. Participants' own reports of clinical history determined their cohort assignment. The chain is built from TRBV19 and TRBJ1-2, with TRBD1 matching over 8 bases. This TCR derives from a woman aged 25 to 39 with acute COVID-19. The source material was PBMCs or T cells enriched from blood (not recorded which). The CDR3 is CASRQGMINYGYTF. The CDR3 region has the DNA TGTGCCAGCAGACAGGGGATGATCAACTATGGCTACACCTTC.